These T cell receptor beta chains were read from a single sample in a study of T cell responses to AZD1222 COVID-19 vaccine. Sequencing was performed with immunoSEQ multiplex PCR; in TCRdb, only in-frame clones are kept and a portion is missing. The data contain about 110,000 clones, roughly 90% of them singletons. The material was peripheral blood, obtained on day 0 of AZD1222 vaccination. These receptors were obtained from an adult in good health. The CDR3 runs from the conserved cysteine through the conserved F or W.

j_call v_call cdr3_aa
TRBJ1-5 TRBV4-1 CASSQTGTEYQPQHF
TRBJ2-5 TRBV19 CASSKADQETQYF
TRBJ2-3 TRBV6-2/TRBV6-3 CASSSLRGTKADTQYF
TRBJ1-6 TRBV6-2/TRBV6-3 CASSLQGAASPLHF
TRBJ1-1 TRBV6-2/TRBV6-3 CASSYLGEAFF
TRBJ1-1 TRBV14 CASSQAGNTEAFF
TRBJ2-6 TRBV5-3 CTGPVSGANVLTF
TRBJ1-2 TRBV19 CASSIVRTGYGYTF
TRBJ2-3 TRBV7-3 CASTLQGSTDTQYF
TRBJ2-1 TRBV28 CACIGGGRNEQFF
TRBJ1-5 TRBV7-8 CASSLAQYNQPQHF
TRBJ2-7 TRBV7-9 CASSQRGANEQYF
TRBJ1-2 TRBV6-6 CASSYVLSPGYTF
TRBJ1-4 TRBV24-1 CATSERQGSNEKLFF
TRBJ1-5 TRBV4-3 CASSQDAQYNQPQHF
TRBJ2-7 TRBV28 CASSSPRTSGNDEQYF
TRBJ2-4 TRBV4-2 CASSQVSDLAKNIQYF
TRBJ1-1 TRBV25-1 CASSITEKNTEAFF
TRBJ1-1 TRBV30 CAWSPDQRAEAFF
TRBJ1-1 TRBV28 CASSFLGQGAGNTEAFF
TRBJ2-2 TRBV29-1 CSVEGTGVNTGELFF
TRBJ1-6 TRBV12-5 CASGLAPNSPLHF
TRBJ2-2 TRBV6-5 CASSYKGRGYTGELFF
TRBJ1-1 TRBV20-1 CSASWKGTVNTEAFF
TRBJ2-7 TRBV4-3 CASSQEGTEQYF
TRBJ2-6 TRBV11-2 CASSPRNGAGGGANVLTF
TRBJ2-5 TRBV2 CASSGDQETQYF
TRBJ2-7 TRBV5-6 CASSLAGQSSYEQYF
TRBJ2-3 TRBV2 CASSSGTRTDTQYF
TRBJ1-2 TRBV18 CASSPSLTSGVRYTF
TRBJ1-1 TRBV15 CATSRGGQMNTEAFF
TRBJ1-5 TRBV10-3 CAISEVQGNQPQHF
TRBJ2-7 TRBV21-1 CASSKGPHGSSYEQYF
TRBJ1-2 TRBV7-2 CASSDSRDRRGYTF
TRBJ1-5 TRBV28 CASFAGESNQPQHF
TRBJ2-7 TRBV11-3 CASSFTYGTEYEQYF
TRBJ2-1 TRBV24-1 CATSESWTSGNHNEQFF
TRBJ1-2 TRBV19 CASSSLQGNGYTF
TRBJ2-1 TRBV4-2 CASSQDLRGLAGAEQFF
TRBJ2-3 TRBV16 CASSTPGQRTDTQYF
TRBJ2-1 TRBV5-1 CASSFPSGNEQFF
TRBJ2-2 TRBV7-3 CASSPMGLAGGGELFF
TRBJ2-1 TRBV7-3 CASSRGAVSYNEQFF
TRBJ2-7 TRBV12-5 CASGLTPNRGGVYEQYF
TRBJ1-1 TRBV28 CASTGGGNTEAFF
TRBJ1-3 TRBV7-9 CASMFGELYEAGNTIYF
TRBJ2-1 TRBV5-1 CASSLVAGGGNEQFF
TRBJ1-1 TRBV30 CAWAAGRGSDTEAFF
TRBJ2-7 TRBV4-2 CASSQGPGSYEQYF
TRBJ1-1 TRBV28 CASRQVNTEAFF
TRBJ2-1 TRBV24-1 CATSVVGESYNEQFF
TRBJ1-5 TRBV24-1 CATSRGGDWNQPQHF
TRBJ2-2 TRBV6-5 CASSYSDRVTGELFF
TRBJ2-7 TRBV2 CASSVWTGEYEQYF